This T cell receptor (beta chain) derives from a study of blood T cell repertoires in COVID-19. Overall study context: Researchers got acute and convalescent COVID-19 samples from the United States, Italy and Spain. T cells, B-cell-depleted T cells, or PBMCs supplied cDNA or gDNA.

Per the authors' pipeline: By means of reference gene primer amplification, nucleated cell counts were estimated. Data came from immunoSEQ multiplex PCR; TCRdb stores just in-frame clones and leaves some out. The V and J calls and clone size are taken from that table; D and trimming were inferred from the DNA. The sample carries roughly 40,000 clones, 83% recorded once. Per the germline V gene, CDR1 is MNHEY and CDR2 is SMNVEV (reference sequence). V was clipped by 2 bases and J by 6 bases, with 13 bases between them. The CDR3 contains 14 residues. The sample consisted of peripheral blood. The chain carries TRBV27 and TRBJ1-2, with a tentative D call TRBD1 (6 bases). This sequence originates from a woman of 80 years or more with active or convalescent COVID-19. DNA of the CDR3: TGTGCCAGCAGTTTACCCCCGGCAGGGGATGGCTACACCTTC. It is translated as CASSLPPAGDGYTF.